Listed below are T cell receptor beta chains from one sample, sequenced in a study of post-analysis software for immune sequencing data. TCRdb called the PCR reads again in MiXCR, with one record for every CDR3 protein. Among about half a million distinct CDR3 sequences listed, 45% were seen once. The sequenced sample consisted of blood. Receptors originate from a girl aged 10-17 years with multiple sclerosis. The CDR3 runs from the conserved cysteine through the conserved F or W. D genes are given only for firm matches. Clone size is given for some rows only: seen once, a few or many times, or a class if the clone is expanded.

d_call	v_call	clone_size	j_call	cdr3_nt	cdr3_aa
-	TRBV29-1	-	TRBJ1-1	TGCAGCGTACGATCGAACACTGAAGCTTTCTTT	CSVRSNTEAFF
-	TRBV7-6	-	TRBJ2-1	TGTGCCAGCAGCTTAGCGCTCGTGGGATTGAGCGGGTCATACAATGAGCAGTTCTTC	CASSLALVGLSGSYNEQFF
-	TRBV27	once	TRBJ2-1	TGTGCCAGCAGCCGAGGACAGCACAATGAGCAGTTCTTC	CASSRGQHNEQFF
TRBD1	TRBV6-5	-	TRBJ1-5	TGTGCCAGCAGTCCGGACAGGGGCAGGCAGCCCCAGCATTTT	CASSPDRGRQPQHF
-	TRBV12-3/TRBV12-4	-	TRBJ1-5	TGTACCAGCAGTTTACTGGGCGCTGGCAATCAGCCCCAGCATTTT	CTSSLLGAGNQPQHF
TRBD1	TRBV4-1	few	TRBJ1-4	TGCGCCAGCAGCCAAGATCTGGGTTCGAGGGACAGGGAGGAAAAACTGTTTTTT	CASSQDLGSRDREEKLFF
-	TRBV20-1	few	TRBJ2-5	TGCAGTGCTAGTTTGAAGGGGGGATGGACCCAGTACTTC	CSASLKGGWTQYF
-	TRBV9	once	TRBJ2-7	TGTGCCAGCAGCAGGCGGACAGAGAGCTCCTACGAGCAGTACTTC	CASSRRTESSYEQYF
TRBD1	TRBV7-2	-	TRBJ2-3	TGTGCCAGCAGCTTGGCAGGGGGCTACACAGATACGCAGTATTTT	CASSLAGGYTDTQYF
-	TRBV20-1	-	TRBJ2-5	TGCAGTGCTGTCGACCCCAACGGCGGGGAGACCCAGTACTTC	CSAVDPNGGETQYF
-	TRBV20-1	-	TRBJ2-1	TGCAGTGCTAGAGATCCTAGGTACAATGAGCAGTTCTTC	CSARDPRYNEQFF
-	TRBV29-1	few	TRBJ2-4	TGCAGCGTTGTCTTTGCTACGGGAAACATTCAGTACTTC	CSVVFATGNIQYF
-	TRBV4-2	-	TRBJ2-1	TGTGCCAGCAGCCAAGTTCCAGGGATCAGCTCCTACAATGAGCAGTTCTTC	CASSQVPGISSYNEQFF